This T cell receptor beta chain originates from a study of blood T cell repertoires in COVID-19 (dated by TCRdb to about 2020). About the full investigation: Samples covering the acute and convalescent phases of COVID-19 were provided by collaborators in the United States, Italy and Spain. The material from the prospective study consisted of cDNA or gDNA derived from T cells, B-cell-depleted T cells, or PBMCs. Deeply sampled blood TCRbeta repertoires from subjects exposed to, actively infected with, or recovered from COVID-19 were included in the dataset. The repertoires were released in a freely available public database intended as a resource for research on the immune response to SARS-CoV-2. Samples were obtained from the ongoing ImmuneRACE study (first 160 participants) and from about 1,300 subjects provided by 6 global collaborators. A de-identified subject ID, COVID-19 status, age in years and sex were almost always included in the sample metadata. Where available, HLA class I and class II types were obtained from metadata supplied by the sample provider rather than from assay-based typing.

TCRbeta CDR3 regions were amplified from genomic DNA using the immunoSEQ Assay, a bias-controlled multiplex PCR. On the authors' methods: The number of nucleated cells in each sample was estimated by amplification of reference gene primers within the assay. To quantify the absolute abundance of each unique TCRbeta CDR3 rearrangement, sequence reads were collapsed and filtered. For each sample, productive Simpson clonality was calculated as the square root of Simpson's diversity index across productive rearrangements. TCRdb took over this immuneACCESS table, retaining in-frame rearrangements with V and J assigned. Such tables are incomplete; in checked studies, under half of the missing clones stem from an unresolved V gene, and the remainder is unexplained. The V and J calls and the clone size are those of that table, but D and trimming were determined from the DNA. For this sample there are some 56,000 clones; around 84% appear just once. The ten largest clones capture 10% to 15% of the sample.

From the cysteine up to the phenylalanine, the CDR3 has a length of 12 residues. Here the CDR3 DNA is all that survives: 36 bases in frame from base 1. Each collaborating institution followed its own protocols to collect whole blood in K2EDTA tubes. For TCRbeta analysis, collaborators shipped samples as frozen whole blood, isolated PBMCs, or DNA extracted from either of those sample types. This clone has only one observation. What this receptor recognizes is not known. A read error may produce the germline difference seen at one junction end. General study outcomes and caveats: The quantity of clinical and demographic metadata differed by source and by participant and was supplied without curation.

The receptor chain draws on TRBV12-3 or TRBV12-4 and TRBJ2-1; too little of a D gene remains to name it. This TCR derives from a woman older than 75 with acute or convalescent COVID-19. The sequenced sample consisted of peripheral blood. The nucleotide sequence is given as TGTGCCAGCAGTTTTGTAGATGCCGAGCGGTTCTTC. This codes for CASSFVDAERFF.